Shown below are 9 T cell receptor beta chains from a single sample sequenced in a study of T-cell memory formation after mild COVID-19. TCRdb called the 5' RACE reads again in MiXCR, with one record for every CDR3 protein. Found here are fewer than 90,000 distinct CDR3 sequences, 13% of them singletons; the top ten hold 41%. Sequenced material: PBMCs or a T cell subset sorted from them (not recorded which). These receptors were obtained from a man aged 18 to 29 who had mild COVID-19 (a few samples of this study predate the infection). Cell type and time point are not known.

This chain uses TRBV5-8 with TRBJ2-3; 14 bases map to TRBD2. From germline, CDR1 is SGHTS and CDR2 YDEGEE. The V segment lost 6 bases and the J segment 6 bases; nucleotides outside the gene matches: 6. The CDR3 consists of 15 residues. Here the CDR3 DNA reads TGTGCCAGCACCACCGGACTAGCGGGGGGCGATACGCAGTATTTT. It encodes CASTTGLAGGDTQYF.

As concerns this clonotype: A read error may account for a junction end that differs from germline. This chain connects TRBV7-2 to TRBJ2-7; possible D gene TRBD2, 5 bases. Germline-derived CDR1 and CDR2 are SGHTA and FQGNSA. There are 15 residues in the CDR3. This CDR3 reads CASSVAPLAGYEQYF. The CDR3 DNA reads TGTGCCAGCAGCGTAGCCCCCCTAGCAGGCTACGAGCAGTACTTC.

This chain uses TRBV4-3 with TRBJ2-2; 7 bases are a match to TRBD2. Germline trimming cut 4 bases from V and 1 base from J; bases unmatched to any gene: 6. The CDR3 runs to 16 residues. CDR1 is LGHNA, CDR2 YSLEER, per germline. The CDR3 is CASSPWGGVNTGELFF. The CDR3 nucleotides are TGCGCCAGCAGCCCCTGGGGAGGGGTGAACACCGGGGAGCTGTTTTTT.

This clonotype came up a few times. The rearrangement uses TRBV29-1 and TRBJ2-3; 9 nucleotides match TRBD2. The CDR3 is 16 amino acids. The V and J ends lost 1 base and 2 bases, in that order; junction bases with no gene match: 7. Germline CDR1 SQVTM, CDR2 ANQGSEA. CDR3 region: CSVEGASGATTDTQYF. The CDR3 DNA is TGCAGCGTTGAAGGTGCTAGCGGGGCCACCACAGATACGCAGTATTTT.

CDR3 in DNA: TGTGCCAGCAAACTCAGGGGGAGGGACACCGGGGAGCTGTTTTTT. This sequence encodes CASKLRGRDTGELFF. The rearrangement joins TRBV6-5 to TRBJ2-2; TRBD1 or TRBD2 may be the D gene (7 bases each). The CDR3 has 15 residues. V was cut by 7 bases and J by 3 bases, with 15 bases left in between. CDR1 and CDR2 from the germline V gene are MNHEY and SVGAGI.

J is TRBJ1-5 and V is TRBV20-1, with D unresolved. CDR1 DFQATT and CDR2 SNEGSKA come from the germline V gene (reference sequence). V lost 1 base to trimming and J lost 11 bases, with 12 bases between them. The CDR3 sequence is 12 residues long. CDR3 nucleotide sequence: TGCAGTGCTAGAGGGCCCCCCGGATCCCAGCATTTT. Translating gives CSARGPPGSQHF.

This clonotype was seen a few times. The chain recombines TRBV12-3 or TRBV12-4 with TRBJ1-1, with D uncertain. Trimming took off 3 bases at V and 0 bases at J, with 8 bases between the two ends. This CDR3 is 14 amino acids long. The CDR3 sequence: CASSFAGLNTEAFF. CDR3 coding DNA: TGTGCCAGCAGTTTCGCAGGATTGAACACTGAAGCTTTCTTT.

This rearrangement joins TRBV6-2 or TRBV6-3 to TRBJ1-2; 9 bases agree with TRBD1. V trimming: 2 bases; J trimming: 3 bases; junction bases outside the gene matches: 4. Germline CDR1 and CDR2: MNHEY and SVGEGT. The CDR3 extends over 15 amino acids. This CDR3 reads CASSYPGQGDYGYTF. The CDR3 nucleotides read TGTGCCAGCAGTTACCCGGGACAGGGTGACTATGGCTACACCTTC.

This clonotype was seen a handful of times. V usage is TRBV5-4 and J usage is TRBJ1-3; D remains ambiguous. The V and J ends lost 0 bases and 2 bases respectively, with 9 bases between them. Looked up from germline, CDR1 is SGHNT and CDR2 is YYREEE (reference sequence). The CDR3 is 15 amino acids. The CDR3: CASSLVTATGNTIYF. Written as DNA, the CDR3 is TGTGCCAGCAGCTTGGTGACGGCAACTGGAAACACCATATATTTT.